This TCR beta chain was recovered during a study of blood T cell repertoires in COVID-19. Across the study: Acute and convalescent COVID-19 specimens originated in the United States, Italy and Spain. The analysed material was cDNA or gDNA that came from T cells, B-cell-depleted T cells, or PBMCs.

This clone has only one observation. How the authors handled the data: Amplified reference gene primers provided the basis for estimating nucleated cell counts. Sequencing used immunoSEQ multiplex PCR; TCRdb keeps in-frame clones, though not all of them. V, J and clone size are taken as reported in that table, and D and trimming were inferred from the DNA itself. The table lists about 97,000 clones, just under 85% of them singletons, with 9.5% to 10% in the top ten. Germline V gene lookup returns CDR1 KGHDR and CDR2 SFDVKD. This CDR3 is 17 amino acids long. The V gene lost 0 bases and the J gene lost 3 bases, with 14 bases spanning the gap.

This clonotype was obtained from a man aged 40-50 years with active or convalescent COVID-19. Sample: peripheral blood. The V and J genes are TRBV24-1 and TRBJ1-5; D is uncertain. CDR3 loop: CATSDLQRGSNNQPQHF. The CDR3 DNA reads TGTGCCACCAGTGATTTGCAACGAGGGTCCAACAATCAGCCCCAGCATTTT.